This TCR beta chain derives from a study of blood T cells in healthy people across ages. Study-level findings and limits: The study lacked donor CMV status, which possibly confounded expanded clonotype changes.

A second PCR of about 7 to 12 cycles used a sample-barcoded 5' primer and a J-beta primer mix. TCRdb reprocessed the 5' RACE reads with MiXCR, giving one entry per CDR3 protein. Here the sample spans hundreds of thousands of distinct CDR3 sequences, 29% being singletons. This clonotype came up many times. Its target is unknown. Mismatch with germline at one junction end may stem from a read error. Sequenced input: blood. The receptor was isolated from a woman older than 75 in good health.

This CDR3 is CASSFGQGLYEQYF. The CDR3 DNA is TGTGCCAGCAGTTTTGGACAGGGGCTCTACGAGCAGTACTTC. The rearrangement joins TRBV5-1 to TRBJ2-7, with 9 positions matching TRBD1. This CDR3 contains 14 residues. Germline assignment: CDR1 SGHRS and CDR2 YFSETQ.